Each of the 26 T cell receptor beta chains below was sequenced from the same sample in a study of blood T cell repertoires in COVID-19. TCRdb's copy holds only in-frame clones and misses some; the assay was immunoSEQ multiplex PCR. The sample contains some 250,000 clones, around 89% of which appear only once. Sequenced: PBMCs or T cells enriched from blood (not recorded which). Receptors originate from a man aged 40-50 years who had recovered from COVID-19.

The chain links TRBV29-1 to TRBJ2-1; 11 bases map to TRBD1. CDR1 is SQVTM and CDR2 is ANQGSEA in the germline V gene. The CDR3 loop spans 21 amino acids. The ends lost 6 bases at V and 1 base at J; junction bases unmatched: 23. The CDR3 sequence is CSVIPRVADRGRWTSYNEQFF. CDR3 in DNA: TGCAGCGTCATCCCAAGAGTTGCGGACAGGGGGCGATGGACATCCTACAATGAGCAGTTCTTC.

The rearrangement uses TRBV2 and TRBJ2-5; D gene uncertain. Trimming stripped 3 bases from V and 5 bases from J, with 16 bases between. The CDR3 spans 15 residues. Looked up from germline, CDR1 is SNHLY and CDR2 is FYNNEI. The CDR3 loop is CASSDPLMGEETQYF. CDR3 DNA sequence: TGTGCCAGCAGTGATCCTTTGATGGGCGAGGAGACCCAGTACTTC. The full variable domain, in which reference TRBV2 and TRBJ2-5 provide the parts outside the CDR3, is EPEVTQTPSHQVTQMGQEVILRCVPISNHLYFYWYRQILGQKVEFLVSFYNNEISEKSEIFDDQFSVERPDGSNFTLKIRSTKLEDSAMYFCASSDPLMGEETQYFGPGTRLLVL.

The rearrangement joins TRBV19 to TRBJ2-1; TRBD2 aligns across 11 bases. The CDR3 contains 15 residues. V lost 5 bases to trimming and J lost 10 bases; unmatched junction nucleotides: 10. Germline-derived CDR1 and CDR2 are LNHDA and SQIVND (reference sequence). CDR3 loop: CASSLTSGTYMEQFF. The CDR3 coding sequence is TGTGCCAGTAGTCTGACTAGCGGGACGTACATGGAGCAGTTCTTC.

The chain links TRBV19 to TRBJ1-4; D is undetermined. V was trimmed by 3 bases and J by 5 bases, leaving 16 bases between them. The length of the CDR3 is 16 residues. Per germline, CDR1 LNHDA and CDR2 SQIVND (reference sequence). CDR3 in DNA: TGTGCCAGTAGTATCAGGCCGCGGACTGCAAATGAAAAACTGTTTTTT. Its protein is CASSIRPRTANEKLFF.

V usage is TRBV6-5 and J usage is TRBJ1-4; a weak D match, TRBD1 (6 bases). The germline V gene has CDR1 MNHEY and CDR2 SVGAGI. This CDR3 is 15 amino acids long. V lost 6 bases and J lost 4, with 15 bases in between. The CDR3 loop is CASRGGAHNNEKLFF. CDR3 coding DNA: TGTGCCAGCAGGGGGGGGGCGCACAATAATGAAAAACTGTTTTTT.

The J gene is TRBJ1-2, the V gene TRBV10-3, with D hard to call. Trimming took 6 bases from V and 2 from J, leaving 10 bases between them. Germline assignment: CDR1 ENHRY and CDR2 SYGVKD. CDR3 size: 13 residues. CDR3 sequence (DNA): TGTGCCATCAGGGGATCGGGAAACTATGGCTACACCTTC. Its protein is CAIRGSGNYGYTF.

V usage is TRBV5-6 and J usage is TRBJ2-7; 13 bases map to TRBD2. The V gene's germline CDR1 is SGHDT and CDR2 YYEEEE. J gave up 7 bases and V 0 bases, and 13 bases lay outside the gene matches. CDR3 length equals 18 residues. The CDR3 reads CASSLARGGTSGTREQYF. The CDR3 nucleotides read TGTGCCAGCAGCTTGGCTCGGGGGGGGACTAGCGGGACCCGGGAGCAGTACTTC.

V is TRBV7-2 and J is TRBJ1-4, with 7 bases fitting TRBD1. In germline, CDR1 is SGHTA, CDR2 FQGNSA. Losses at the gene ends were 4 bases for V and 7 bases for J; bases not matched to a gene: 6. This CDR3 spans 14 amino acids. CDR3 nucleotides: TGTGCCAGCAGCTCCCTGGGACAGTCTGAAAAACTGTTTTTT. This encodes CASSSLGQSEKLFF.

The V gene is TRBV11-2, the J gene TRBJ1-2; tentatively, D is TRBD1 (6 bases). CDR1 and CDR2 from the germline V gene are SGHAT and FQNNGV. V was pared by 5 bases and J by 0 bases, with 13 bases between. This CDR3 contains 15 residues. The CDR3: CASSPGQLANYGYTF. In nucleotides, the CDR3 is TGTGCCAGCAGCCCAGGACAGCTGGCTAACTATGGCTACACCTTC.

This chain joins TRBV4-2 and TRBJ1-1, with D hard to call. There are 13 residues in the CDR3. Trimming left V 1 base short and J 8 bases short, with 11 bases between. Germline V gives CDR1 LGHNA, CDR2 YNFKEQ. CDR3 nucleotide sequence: TGTGCCAGCAGCCAAGTGCAGGCACCCGAAGCTTTCTTT. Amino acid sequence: CASSQVQAPEAFF.

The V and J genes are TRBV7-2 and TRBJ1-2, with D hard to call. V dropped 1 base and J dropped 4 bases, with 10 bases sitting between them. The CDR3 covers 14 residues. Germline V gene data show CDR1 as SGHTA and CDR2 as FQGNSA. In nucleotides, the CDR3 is TGTGCCAGCAGCTTAGTCAGGATGGGCTATGGCTACACCTTC. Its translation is CASSLVRMGYGYTF.

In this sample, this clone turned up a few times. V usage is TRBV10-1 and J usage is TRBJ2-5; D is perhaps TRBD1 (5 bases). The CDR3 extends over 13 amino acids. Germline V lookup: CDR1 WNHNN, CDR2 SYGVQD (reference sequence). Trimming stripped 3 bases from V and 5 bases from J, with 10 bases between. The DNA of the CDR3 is TGCGCCAGCAGTGATTCAGGGCCCGAGACCCAGTACTTC. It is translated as CASSDSGPETQYF.

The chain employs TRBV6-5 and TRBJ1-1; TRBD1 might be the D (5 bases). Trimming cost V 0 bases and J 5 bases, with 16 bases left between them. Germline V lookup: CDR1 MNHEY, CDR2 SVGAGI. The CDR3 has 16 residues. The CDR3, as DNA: TGTGCCAGCAGTTACTCGGGGGGGTTCGAGGGTACTGAAGCTTTCTTT. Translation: CASSYSGGFEGTEAFF.

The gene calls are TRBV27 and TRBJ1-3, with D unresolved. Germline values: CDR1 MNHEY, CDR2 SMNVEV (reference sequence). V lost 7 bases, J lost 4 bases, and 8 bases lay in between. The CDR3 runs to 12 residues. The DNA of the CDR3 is TGTGCCAGCATGGGCAGGGGAAACACCATATATTTT. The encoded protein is CASMGRGNTIYF.

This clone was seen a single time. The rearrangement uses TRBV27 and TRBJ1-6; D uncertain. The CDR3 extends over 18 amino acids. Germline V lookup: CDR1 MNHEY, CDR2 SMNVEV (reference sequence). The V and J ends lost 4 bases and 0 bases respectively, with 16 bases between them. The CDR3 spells CASSSGLGVGSYNSPLHF. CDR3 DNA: TGTGCCAGCAGTTCAGGACTAGGCGTCGGCTCCTATAATTCACCCCTCCACTTT.

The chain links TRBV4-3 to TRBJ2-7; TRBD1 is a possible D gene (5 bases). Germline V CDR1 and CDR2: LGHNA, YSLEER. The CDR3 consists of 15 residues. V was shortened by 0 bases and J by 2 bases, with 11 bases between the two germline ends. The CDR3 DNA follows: TGCGCCAGCAGCCAAGAGCAGGGAACCGCCTACGAGCAGTACTTC. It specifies CASSQEQGTAYEQYF.

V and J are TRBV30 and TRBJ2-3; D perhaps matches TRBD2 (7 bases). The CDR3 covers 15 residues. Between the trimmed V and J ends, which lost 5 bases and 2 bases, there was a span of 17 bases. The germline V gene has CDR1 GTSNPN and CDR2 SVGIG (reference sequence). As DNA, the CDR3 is TGTGCCTGGCAAGATGGGGGGGCTAACACAGATACGCAGTATTTT. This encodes CAWQDGGANTDTQYF.

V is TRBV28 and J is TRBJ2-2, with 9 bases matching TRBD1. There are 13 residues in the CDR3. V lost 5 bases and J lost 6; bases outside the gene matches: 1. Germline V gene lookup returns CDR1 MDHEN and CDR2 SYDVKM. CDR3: CASSNRGPGELFF. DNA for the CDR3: TGTGCCAGCAGTAACAGGGGGCCCGGGGAGCTGTTTTTT.

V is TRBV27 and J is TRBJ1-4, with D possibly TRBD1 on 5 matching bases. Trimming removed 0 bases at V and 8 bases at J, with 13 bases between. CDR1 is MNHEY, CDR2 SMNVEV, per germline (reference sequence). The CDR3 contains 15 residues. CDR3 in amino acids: CASSLSPGRVEKLFF. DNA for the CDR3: TGTGCCAGCAGTTTATCTCCCGGCAGGGTGGAAAAACTGTTTTTT.

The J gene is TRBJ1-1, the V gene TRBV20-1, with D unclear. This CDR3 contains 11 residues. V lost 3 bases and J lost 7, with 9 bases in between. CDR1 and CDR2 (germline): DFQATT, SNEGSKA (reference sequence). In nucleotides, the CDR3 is TGCAGTGCTAGCTCCGAGATTGAAGCTTTCTTT. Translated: CSASSEIEAFF.

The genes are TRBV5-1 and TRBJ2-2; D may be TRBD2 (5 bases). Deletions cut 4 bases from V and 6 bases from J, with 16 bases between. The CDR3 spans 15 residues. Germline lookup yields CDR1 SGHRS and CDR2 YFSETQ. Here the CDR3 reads CASSRTGLRAGELFF. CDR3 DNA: TGCGCCAGCAGCCGGACTGGGTTACGGGCCGGGGAGCTGTTTTTT.

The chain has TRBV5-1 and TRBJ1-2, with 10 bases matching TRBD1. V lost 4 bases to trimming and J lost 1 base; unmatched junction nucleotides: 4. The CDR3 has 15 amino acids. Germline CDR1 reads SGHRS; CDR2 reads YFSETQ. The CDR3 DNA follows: TGCGCCAGCAGCCCAGGGACAGGGGATAACTATGGCTACACCTTC. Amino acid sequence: CASSPGTGDNYGYTF.

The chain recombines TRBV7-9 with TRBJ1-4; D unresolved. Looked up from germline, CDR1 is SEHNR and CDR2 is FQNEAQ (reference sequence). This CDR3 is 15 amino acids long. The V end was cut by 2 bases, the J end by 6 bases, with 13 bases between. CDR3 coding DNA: TGTGCCAGCAGCTTAAGACGGGAACCCGATGAAAAACTGTTTTTT. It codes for CASSLRREPDEKLFF.

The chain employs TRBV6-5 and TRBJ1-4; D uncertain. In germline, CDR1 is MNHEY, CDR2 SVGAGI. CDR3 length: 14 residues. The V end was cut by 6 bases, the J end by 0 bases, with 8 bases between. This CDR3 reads CASRRTATNEKLFF. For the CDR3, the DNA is TGTGCCAGCAGACGAACAGCAACTAATGAAAAACTGTTTTTT.

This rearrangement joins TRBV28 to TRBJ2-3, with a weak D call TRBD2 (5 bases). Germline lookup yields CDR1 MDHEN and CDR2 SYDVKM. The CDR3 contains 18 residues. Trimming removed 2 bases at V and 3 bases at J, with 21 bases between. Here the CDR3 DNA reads TGTGCCAGCAGTTTACCCTCCAGGAGAGGGTTTAGGACAGATACGCAGTATTTT. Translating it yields CASSLPSRRGFRTDTQYF. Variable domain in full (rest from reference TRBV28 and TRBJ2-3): DVKVTQSSRYLVKRTGEKVFLECVQDMDHENMFWYRQDPGLGLRLIYFSYDVKMKEKGDIPEGYSVSREKKERFSLILESASTNQTSMYLCASSLPSRRGFRTDTQYFGPGTRLTVL.

CDR3 DNA sequence: TGTGCCAGCAGCTCGAATCAGGTGAATGGCTACACCTTC. Amino acid sequence: CASSSNQVNGYTF. V gene TRBV5-4 combines with J gene TRBJ1-2; D call uncertain. The CDR3 is made up of 13 amino acids. Germline V gives CDR1 SGHNT, CDR2 YYREEE (reference sequence). V was clipped by 3 bases and J by 6 bases, with 12 bases between them.